This T cell receptor beta chain is drawn from a study of blood T cell repertoires in COVID-19. Whole-study context: T cells, B-cell-depleted T cells, or PBMCs supplied cDNA or gDNA.

The Seattle patients, enrolled during active infection, were followed longitudinally. Under the authors' procedure: Reference gene primer amplification gave nucleated cell count estimates. Libraries were prepared by immunoSEQ multiplex PCR; TCRdb keeps only in-frame clonotypes and omits some of them. V, J and clone size are taken as reported in that table, and D and trimming were inferred from the DNA itself. The data hold about 98,000 clones, with roughly 92% observed a single time. In germline, CDR1 is LNHDA, CDR2 SQIVND (reference sequence). The CDR3 spans 14 residues. The V end lost 8 bases, the J end lost 3 bases, and 16 bases lay between the germline ends.

Sample: peripheral blood. The clonotype comes from a woman between 50 and 59 years old with COVID-19, enrolled during active disease. The V and J genes are TRBV19 and TRBJ1-1; TRBD1 might be the D (5 bases). CDR3: CASASGSGHTEAFF. CDR3 sequence (DNA): TGTGCCAGTGCCTCAGGGTCGGGTCACACTGAAGCTTTCTTT. The variable domain in full, with the rest retrieved from reference TRBV19 and TRBJ1-1, is DGGITQSPKYLFRKEGQNVTLSCEQNLNHDAMYWYRQDPGQGLRLIYYSQIVNDFQKGDIAEGYSVSREKKESFPLTVTSAQKNPTAFYLCASASGSGHTEAFFGQGTRLTVV.